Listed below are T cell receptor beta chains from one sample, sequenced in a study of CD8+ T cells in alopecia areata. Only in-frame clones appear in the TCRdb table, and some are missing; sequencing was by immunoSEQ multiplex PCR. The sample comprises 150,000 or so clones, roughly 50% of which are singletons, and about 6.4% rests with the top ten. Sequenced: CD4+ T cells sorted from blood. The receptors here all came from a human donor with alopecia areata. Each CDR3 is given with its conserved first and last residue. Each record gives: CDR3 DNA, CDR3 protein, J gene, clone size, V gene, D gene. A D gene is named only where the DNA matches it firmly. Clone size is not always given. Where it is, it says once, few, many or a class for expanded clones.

TGTGCCTGGAGTGTACCCCCCGGTCCCCAGCATTTT,CAWSVPPGPQHF,TRBJ1-5,few,TRBV30,-
TGTGCCAGCACCAAGTGGGACGGTGAGATGAACACTGAAGCTTTCTTT,CASTKWDGEMNTEAFF,TRBJ1-1,-,TRBV9,-
TGTGCCAGCAGTTCAGGACAGGGCGACTTCTTC,CASSSGQGDFF,TRBJ2-1,few,TRBV6-6,TRBD1
TGTGCCTGGAGTGTTGAGGAGACCCAGTACTTC,CAWSVEETQYF,TRBJ2-5,-,TRBV30,-
TGTGCCAGCAGCTTAGGGACAGGGCATGAGACCCAGTACTTC,CASSLGTGHETQYF,TRBJ2-5,-,TRBV11-2,TRBD1
TGTGCCAGCAGCTTACGGACTAGCGGGCCGGAGCGCTATGAGCAGTTCTTC,CASSLRTSGPERYEQFF,TRBJ2-1,-,TRBV7-3,TRBD2
TGTGCCAGCAGCTTTTATGAACAAGAGACCCAGTACTTC,CASSFYEQETQYF,TRBJ2-5,-,TRBV5-4,-
TGTGCCAGCAGCTTGCAGGGGACAGCTTTCTTT,CASSLQGTAFF,TRBJ1-1,few,TRBV5-6,-
TGTGCCAGCAGCAACTACGAGCAGTACTTC,CASSNYEQYF,TRBJ2-7,-,TRBV6-1,-
TGCAGCGTTGAAGGGGGGCTAGCGGGCCCTTCCTACGAGCAGTACTTC,CSVEGGLAGPSYEQYF,TRBJ2-7,-,TRBV29-1,TRBD2
TGTGCCAGCAGCTTGGGTCAAAGCACAGATACGCAGTATTTT,CASSLGQSTDTQYF,TRBJ2-3,-,TRBV11-2,-
TGTGCCAGCAGTTACCGAACCGGGATTTCGGGCTACACCTTC,CASSYRTGISGYTF,TRBJ1-2,once,TRBV6-5,-
TGCGCCAGCACCCGCGGTGCACAGGGACCCTACGAGCAGTACTTC,CASTRGAQGPYEQYF,TRBJ2-7,once,TRBV5-1,-
TGTGCCTGGAGTCCGCGGACTAGCGGGTTATACTTC,CAWSPRTSGLYF,TRBJ2-4,few,TRBV30,TRBD2
TGCGCCAGCAGCCTACAGACAGGGGTCGAGCAGTACTTC,CASSLQTGVEQYF,TRBJ2-7,-,TRBV5-1,TRBD1
TGTGCCAGCAGTTATCGGTTGAGGGGGCCCCGCGGTACGCAGTATTTT,CASSYRLRGPRGTQYF,TRBJ2-3,-,TRBV28,TRBD1
TGCGCCAGCAGCCAAGAGCCGGCCGGTCTAGCAGCGAACACCGGGGAGCTGTTTTTT,CASSQEPAGLAANTGELFF,TRBJ2-2,once,TRBV4-1,-
TGTGCCAGCAACCAAGACGGGAGGGTGGGGGTCTTC,CASNQDGRVGVF,TRBJ2-1,once,TRBV6-6,TRBD2
TGTGCCACCAGACAGGGGGCTAGTAACACCGGGGAGCTGTTTTTT,CATRQGASNTGELFF,TRBJ2-2,few,TRBV19,TRBD1
TGTGCCTGGAGCCCGGGCGGCTACGAGCAGTACTTC,CAWSPGGYEQYF,TRBJ2-7,-,TRBV30,-
TGTGCCAGCAGTCCACGGTTGACTAGCGGGAGGGCCTTCGGTGAGCAGTTCTTC,CASSPRLTSGRAFGEQFF,TRBJ2-1,-,TRBV27,TRBD2
TGCAGCGTTGAAGGTACGGACAGGCGGGCCTACAATGAGCAGTTCTTC,CSVEGTDRRAYNEQFF,TRBJ2-1,few,TRBV29-1,TRBD1
TGCAGCGCCCGGGGCGATCTCCACGAGCAGTACTTC,CSARGDLHEQYF,TRBJ2-7,-,TRBV29-1,-
TGTGCCTGGAGCGTATTTCGGGGACACTCTGGAAACACCATATATTTT,CAWSVFRGHSGNTIYF,TRBJ1-3,-,TRBV30,-
TGTGCCAGCAGCTCGGGACTAGCGGGAGGGAACTTC,CASSSGLAGGNF,TRBJ2-4,-,TRBV5-6,TRBD2
TGTGCCAGCAGTTACTCCCACGAACTTTACGAGCAGTACTTC,CASSYSHELYEQYF,TRBJ2-7,few,TRBV6-5,-
TGTGCCAGCAGCTTAGACCGGGACAGTTACGAGCAGTACTTC,CASSLDRDSYEQYF,TRBJ2-7,few,TRBV7-9,TRBD1
TGCGCCAGCAGCTTGGGGTTAGCAACTGGATATACCGGGGAGCTGTTTTTT,CASSLGLATGYTGELFF,TRBJ2-2,few,TRBV5-1,-
TGTGCCAGCAGTTTATTAGCCAAAAACATTCAGTACTTC,CASSLLAKNIQYF,TRBJ2-4,few,TRBV28,-
TGTGCCAGCAGCCGGAGTCAGTACGAGCAGTACTTC,CASSRSQYEQYF,TRBJ2-7,-,TRBV7-9,-
TGCAGCGCTGCCAATACAGGGAACGAGCAGTACTTC,CSAANTGNEQYF,TRBJ2-7,-,TRBV29-1,-
TGTGCCAGCAGAGAGGGGGTAGAAAACATTCAGTACTTC,CASREGVENIQYF,TRBJ2-4,few,TRBV5-4,-
TGTGCCAGCAGCCTAAGGGGGACCGCGAGCTCCTACGAGCAGTACTTC,CASSLRGTASSYEQYF,TRBJ2-7,-,TRBV7-2,-
TGCAGCACCCGTGAGGGGGGCCGGTACAATGAGCAGTTCTTC,CSTREGGRYNEQFF,TRBJ2-1,few,TRBV29-1,-
TGTGCCAGCAGTTTAGGAGACAACTATGGCTACACCTTC,CASSLGDNYGYTF,TRBJ1-2,-,TRBV5-4,-
TGTGCCAGCAGTTTTGACGGGAGGGCGGCAGTGGAGACCCAGTACTTC,CASSFDGRAAVETQYF,TRBJ2-5,-,TRBV27,TRBD2
TGCAGCACGAAAGGGGCGGGCAATTCTTACGAGCAGTACTTC,CSTKGAGNSYEQYF,TRBJ2-7,few,TRBV29-1,-
TGTGCCAGCCGTGTTGTTACGGGAGTGAGGCATGAGCAGTTCTTC,CASRVVTGVRHEQFF,TRBJ2-1,-,TRBV19,-
TGTGCCAGCAGCCCACTACGGGATACGCAGTATTTT,CASSPLRDTQYF,TRBJ2-3,-,TRBV5-6,-
TGCGCCAGCTTCCCGGGACTCCCGGGCACAGATACGCAGTATTTT,CASFPGLPGTDTQYF,TRBJ2-3,-,TRBV5-1,-